This T cell receptor (beta chain) was observed in a study of blood T cell repertoires in COVID-19. Sequenced by immunoSEQ multiplex PCR; TCRdb stores in-frame clones only, minus some. The sample contains some 190,000 clones, about 88% of which appear only once. The length of the CDR3 is 14 residues. V gave up 6 bases and J gave up 10 bases; unmatched junction bases: 13. Germline values: CDR1 MGHDK, CDR2 SYGVNS. The clonotype comes from a woman between 40 and 50 years old in a cohort exposed to, infected with or recovered from COVID-19 (not recorded which). The J gene is TRBJ1-2, the V gene TRBV25-1; TRBD1 matches at 8 bases. Sequenced input: PBMCs or T cells enriched from blood (not recorded which). Written as DNA, the CDR3 is TGTGCCAGCAGGCGTACCGGGACAGGTGGGACCTACACCTTC. This translates into CASRRTGTGGTYTF.